The T cell receptor (beta chain) under discussion was sequenced for a study of CD4 T cell repertoires in COVID-19 (dated by TCRdb to the early 2020s). Study-level background: For cross-reactivity analysis, CFSE-low cells were expanded with IL-2 for nine to eleven days, then relabeled and restimulated with spike proteins from other coronaviruses. Subset-level TCR Vbeta repertoire analysis of SARS-CoV-2-reactive T cells was performed in a few recovered individuals. Naturally processed CD4+ T cell responses to SARS-CoV-2 spike and nucleoprotein were characterized in COVID-19-recovered individuals, and clonal composition was assessed by TCR Vbeta sequencing. Broad study findings and their caveats: Between roughly 6 and 25% of SARS-CoV-2 clonotypes were also detected in secondary cultures stimulated with SARS-CoV and/or HKU1 spike, a finding consistent with cross-reactivity. Several of the most expanded SARS-CoV-2-reactive clonotypes were present in two or all three memory subsets, which suggests intraclonal diversification.

The CDR3 sequence holds 17 residues, the cysteine and phenylalanine included. The DNA shown is the 51-base CDR3, in frame from base 1. The germline V gene encodes CDR1 SGHRS and CDR2 YFSETQ. Germline trimming amounts to 3 bases on V and 0 bases on J, with 5 as the count of junction bases outside the gene matches. Uncultured memory T cell samples were sequenced directly after ex vivo isolation. From peripheral blood mononuclear cells, the researchers isolated CD4+ total memory, central memory, effector memory and circulating T follicular helper cells. Library preparation employed the immunoSEQ multiplex PCR assay. The authors processed their data as follows. The Chao-Jaccard similarity index and the number of shared clonotypes were used to measure repertoire overlap between subsets. TCRdb stores this immuneACCESS table with in-frame sequences only. Part of the clones is absent; in the studies checked, under half of the shortfall reflects unresolved V genes, and no reason is known for the rest. The DNA gave D and trimming, while V, J and clone size come from that table. Recorded for this sample are about 22,000 clones; around 86% of them occurred a single time. The ten top clones hold less than 0.7% of the sample.

To note about this clone: No antigen is known for it. There are no base qualities to consult, and no much larger clone falls within one base.

The material was central memory CD4+ T cells from blood, obtained before the COVID-19 pandemic. Per the publication, the cell subset or site label means: CD4+ T central memory cells. The chain links TRBV5-1 with TRBJ2-7; a stretch of 14 junction bases matches TRBD2. The sequence derives from a human donor who had COVID-19. CDR3 loop: CASSSGTSGGLSYEQYF. The DNA is TGCGCCAGCAGCTCAGGGACTAGCGGGGGCCTCTCCTACGAGCAGTACTTC.